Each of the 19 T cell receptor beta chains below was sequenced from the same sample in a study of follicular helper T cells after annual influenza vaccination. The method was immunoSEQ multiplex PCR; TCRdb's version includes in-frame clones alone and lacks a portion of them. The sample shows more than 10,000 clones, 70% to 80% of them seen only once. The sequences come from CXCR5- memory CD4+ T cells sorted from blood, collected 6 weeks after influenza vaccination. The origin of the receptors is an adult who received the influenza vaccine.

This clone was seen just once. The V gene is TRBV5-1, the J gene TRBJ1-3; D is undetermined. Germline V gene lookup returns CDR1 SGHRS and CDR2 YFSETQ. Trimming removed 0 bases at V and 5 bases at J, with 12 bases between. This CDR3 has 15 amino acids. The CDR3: CASSLERPGRNTIYF. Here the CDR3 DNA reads TGCGCCAGCAGCTTGGAGCGCCCGGGAAGAAACACCATATATTTT. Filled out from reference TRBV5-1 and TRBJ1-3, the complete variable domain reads KAGVTQTPRYLIKTRGQQVTLSCSPISGHRSVSWYQQTPGQGLQFLFEYFSETQRNKGNFPGRFSGRQFSNSRSEMNVSTLELGDSALYLCASSLERPGRNTIYFGEGSWLTVV.

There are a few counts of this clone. The CDR3 here is CASSAGPGTEAFF. As DNA, the CDR3 is TGCGCCAGCAGCGCGGGCCCGGGCACTGAAGCTTTCTTT. The rearrangement uses TRBV5-1 and TRBJ1-1; D gene unclear. The V and J ends lost 4 bases and 4 bases respectively, with 11 bases between them. The CDR3 has 13 amino acids. The V gene's germline CDR1 is SGHRS and CDR2 YFSETQ.

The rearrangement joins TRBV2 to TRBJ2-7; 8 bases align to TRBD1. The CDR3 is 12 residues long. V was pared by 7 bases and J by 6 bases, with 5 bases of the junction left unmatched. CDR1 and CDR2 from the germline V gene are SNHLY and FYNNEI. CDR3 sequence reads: CASNPQGGEQYF. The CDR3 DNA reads TGTGCCAGCAACCCACAGGGGGGCGAGCAGTACTTC.

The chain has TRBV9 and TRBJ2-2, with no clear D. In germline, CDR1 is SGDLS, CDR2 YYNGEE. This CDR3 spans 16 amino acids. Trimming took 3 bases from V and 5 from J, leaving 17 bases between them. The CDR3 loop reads CASSAHRQSLTGELFF. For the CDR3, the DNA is TGTGCCAGCAGCGCGCACAGACAAAGCTTAACCGGGGAGCTGTTTTTT.

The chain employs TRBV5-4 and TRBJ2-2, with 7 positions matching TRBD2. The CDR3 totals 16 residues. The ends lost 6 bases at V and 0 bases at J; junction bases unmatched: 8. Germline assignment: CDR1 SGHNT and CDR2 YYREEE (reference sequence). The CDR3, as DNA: TGTGCCAGCACCCGGGGGGACCGCTCGAACACCGGGGAGCTGTTTTTT. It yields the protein CASTRGDRSNTGELFF.

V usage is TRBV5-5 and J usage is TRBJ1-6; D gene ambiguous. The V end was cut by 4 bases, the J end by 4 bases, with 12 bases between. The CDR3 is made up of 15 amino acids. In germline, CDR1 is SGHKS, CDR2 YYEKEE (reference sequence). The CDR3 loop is CASSQFPMYNSPLHF. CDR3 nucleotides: TGTGCCAGCAGCCAGTTCCCTATGTATAATTCACCCCTCCACTTT.

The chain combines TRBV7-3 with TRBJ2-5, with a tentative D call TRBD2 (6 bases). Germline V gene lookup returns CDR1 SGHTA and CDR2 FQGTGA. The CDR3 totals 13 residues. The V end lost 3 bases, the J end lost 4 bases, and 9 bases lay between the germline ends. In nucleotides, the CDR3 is TGTGCCAGCAGCTTTAGCGGAGGAGAGACCCAGTACTTC. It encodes CASSFSGGETQYF.

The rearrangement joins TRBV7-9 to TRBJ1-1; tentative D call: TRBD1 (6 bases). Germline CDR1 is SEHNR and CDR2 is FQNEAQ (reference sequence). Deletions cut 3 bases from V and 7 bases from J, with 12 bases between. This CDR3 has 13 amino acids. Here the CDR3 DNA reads TGTGCCAGCAGCTTCGGGGCAGGGGTTGAAGCTTTCTTT. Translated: CASSFGAGVEAFF. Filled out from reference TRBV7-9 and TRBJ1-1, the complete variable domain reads DTGVSQNPRHKITKRGQNVTFRCDPISEHNRLYWYRQTLGQGPEFLTYFQNEAQLEKSRLLSDRFSAERPKGSFSTLEIQRTEQGDSAMYLCASSFGAGVEAFFGQGTRLTVV.

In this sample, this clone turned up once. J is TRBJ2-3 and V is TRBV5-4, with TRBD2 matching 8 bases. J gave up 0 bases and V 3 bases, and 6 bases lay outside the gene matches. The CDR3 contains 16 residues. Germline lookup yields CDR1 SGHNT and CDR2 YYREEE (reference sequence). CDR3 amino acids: CASSSKLAGSTDTQYF. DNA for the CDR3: TGTGCCAGCAGCTCGAAATTAGCGGGGAGCACAGATACGCAGTATTTT.

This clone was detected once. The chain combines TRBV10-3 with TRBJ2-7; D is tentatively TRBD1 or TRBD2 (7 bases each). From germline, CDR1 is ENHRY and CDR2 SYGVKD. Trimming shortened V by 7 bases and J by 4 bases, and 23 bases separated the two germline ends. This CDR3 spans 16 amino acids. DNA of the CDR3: TGTGCCATCATAGACAGGGAGACGGGGGGACCATACGAGCAGTACTTC. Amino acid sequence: CAIIDRETGGPYEQYF.

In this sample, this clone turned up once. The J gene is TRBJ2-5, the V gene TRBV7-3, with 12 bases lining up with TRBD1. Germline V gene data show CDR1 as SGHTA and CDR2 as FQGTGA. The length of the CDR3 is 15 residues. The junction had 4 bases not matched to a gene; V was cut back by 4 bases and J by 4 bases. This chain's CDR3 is CASSWGTGGPETQYF. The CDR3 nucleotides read TGTGCCAGCAGCTGGGGGACAGGGGGCCCAGAGACCCAGTACTTC.

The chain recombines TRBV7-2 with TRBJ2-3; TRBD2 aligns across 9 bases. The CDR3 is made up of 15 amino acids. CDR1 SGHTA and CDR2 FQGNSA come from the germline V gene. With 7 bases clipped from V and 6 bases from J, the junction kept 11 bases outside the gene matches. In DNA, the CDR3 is TGTGCCAGCACCTCAGGCGGGGGGGCAGGGGATACGCAGTATTTT. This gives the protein CASTSGGGAGDTQYF.

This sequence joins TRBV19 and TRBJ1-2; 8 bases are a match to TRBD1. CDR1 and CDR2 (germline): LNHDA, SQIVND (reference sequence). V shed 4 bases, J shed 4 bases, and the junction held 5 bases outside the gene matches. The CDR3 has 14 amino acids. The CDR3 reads CASSKDRAFYGYTF. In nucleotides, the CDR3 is TGTGCCAGTAGTAAGGACAGGGCGTTCTATGGCTACACCTTC.

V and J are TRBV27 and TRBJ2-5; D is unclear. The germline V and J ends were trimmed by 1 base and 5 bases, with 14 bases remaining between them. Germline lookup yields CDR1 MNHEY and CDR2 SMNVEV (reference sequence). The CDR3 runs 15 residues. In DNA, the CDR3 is TGTGCCAGCAGTTTATGGGCCGTGGGTGGGGAGACCCAGTACTTC. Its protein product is CASSLWAVGGETQYF.

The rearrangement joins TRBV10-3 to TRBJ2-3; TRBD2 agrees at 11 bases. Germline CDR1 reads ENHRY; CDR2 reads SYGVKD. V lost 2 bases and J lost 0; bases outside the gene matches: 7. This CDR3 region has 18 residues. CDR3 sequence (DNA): TGTGCCATCAGTGAGAGGCTAGCGGGGGGCACTAGCACAGATACGCAGTATTTT. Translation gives CAISERLAGGTSTDTQYF.

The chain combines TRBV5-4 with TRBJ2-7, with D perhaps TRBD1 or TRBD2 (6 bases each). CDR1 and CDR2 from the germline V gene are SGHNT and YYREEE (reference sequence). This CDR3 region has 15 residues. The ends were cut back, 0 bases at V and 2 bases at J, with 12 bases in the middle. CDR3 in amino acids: CASSLEVGGAYEQYF. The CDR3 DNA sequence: TGTGCCAGCAGCTTGGAGGTGGGGGGCGCCTACGAGCAGTACTTC.

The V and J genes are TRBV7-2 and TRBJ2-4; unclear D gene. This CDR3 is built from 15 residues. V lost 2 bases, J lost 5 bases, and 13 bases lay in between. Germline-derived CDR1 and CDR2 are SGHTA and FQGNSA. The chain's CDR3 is CASSLRRPIENIQYF. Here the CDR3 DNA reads TGTGCCAGCAGCTTAAGAAGGCCGATTGAAAACATTCAGTACTTC.

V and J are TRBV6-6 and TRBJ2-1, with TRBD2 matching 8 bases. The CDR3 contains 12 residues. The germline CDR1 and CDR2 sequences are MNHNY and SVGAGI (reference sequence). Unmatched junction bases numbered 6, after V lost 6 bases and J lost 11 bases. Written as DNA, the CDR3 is TGTGCCAGCAGCCTCGGGGGGGGACAGCAGTTCTTC. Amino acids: CASSLGGGQQFF.

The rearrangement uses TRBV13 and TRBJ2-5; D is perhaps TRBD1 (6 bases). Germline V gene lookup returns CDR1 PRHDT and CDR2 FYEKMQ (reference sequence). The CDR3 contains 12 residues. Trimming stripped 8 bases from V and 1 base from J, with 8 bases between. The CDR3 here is CASSRGQETQYF. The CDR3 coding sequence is TGTGCCAGCTCCAGGGGCCAAGAGACCCAGTACTTC.